Ten or more counts support the clone carrying this T cell receptor beta chain. Its target is not known. Researchers amplified the TCR beta CDR3 regions from RNA transcripts. The TCR CDR3 first-round RT-PCR relied on the HTBI primer set. From the multiplex PCR reads, TCRdb called clonotypes with MiXCR, one entry per CDR3 protein. The sample includes around 500,000 distinct CDR3 sequences, around an eighth of them seen just once. This record belongs to a study of T cells in Graves' hyperthyroidism and ophthalmopathy. The study's findings and limits: Progression to ophthalmopathy was predicted a median of 6.5 months early.

The source of the PBMCs was about 10 ml of fresh peripheral blood. CDR1 is SGHTA, CDR2 FQGNSA, per germline. The CDR3 is 12 residues long. V gave up 5 bases and J gave up 8 bases, with 10 bases separating them. The source of this sequence is a woman under 30 with Graves' hyperthyroidism. V is TRBV7-2 and J is TRBJ1-3; D gene unclear. Source material: blood. CDR3 sequence: CASSPGRHTIYF. The CDR3 bases are TGTGCCAGCAGCCCAGGACGGCACACCATATATTTT. Supplemented by reference TRBV7-2 and TRBJ1-3, the full variable domain reads GAGVSQSPSNKVTEKGKDVELRCDPISGHTALYWYRQSLGQGLEFLIYFQGNSAPDKSGLPSDRFSAERTGGSVSTLTIQRTQQEDSAVYLCASSPGRHTIYFGEGSWLTVV.